This TCR beta chain was profiled in a study of response to subunit inactivated influenza vaccine. Germline V gene lookup returns CDR1 SQVTM and CDR2 ANQGSEA. CDR3 length equals 12 residues. Trimming cost V 7 bases and J 1 base, with 10 bases left between them. This clonotype was seen only a few times. MiXCR, applied by TCRdb to the RT-PCR reads, yields one record per CDR3 protein. The repertoire holds about 540,000 distinct CDR3 sequences, approximately 24% seen once, with 2.5% to 3.5% in the top ten. The same sample was also studied in work on T cells expressing NK-cell markers. This second study notes: UMI-tagged 5'RACE template switching yielded the TCR beta cDNA. Beta-chain profiling covered CD3+CD56+NKG2C+, CD3+CD56+NKG2C- and CD3+CD56-NKG2C+ sorted subsets. Sequencing covered eight donors, seven HCMV-seropositive and one seronegative. Sorting of alpha-beta TCR T cells alone was achieved in several experiments with an anti-gamma-delta TCR antibody. Also leading the CD3+CD56-NKG2C+ fraction in several donors were these clonotypes.

Sequencing was performed on CD4+ T cells sorted from PBMCs, taken 11 to 12 days after vaccination. The sequence was obtained from a man between 45 and 60 years old who received an inactivated influenza vaccine. This sequence joins TRBV29-1 and TRBJ2-5, with D tentatively TRBD1 (6 bases). The CDR3: CSAGTPQETQYF. As DNA, the CDR3 is TGCAGCGCCGGGACACCCCAAGAGACCCAGTACTTC.